The 29 T cell receptor beta chains presented below share a single source sample, sequenced in a study of cytomegalovirus exposure and HLA in healthy donors. The PCR was carried out with 60 Vbeta primers and 13 Jbeta primers. TCRdb keeps only in-frame clones here, not all; method: immunoSEQ multiplex PCR. The sample includes about 89,000 clones, 75% to 80% of them seen just once. Sequencing used PBMCs. The receptors were gathered from a young man in good health and CMV-seronegative.

V usage is TRBV5-1 and J usage is TRBJ1-1, with 7 positions matching TRBD1. The germline V gene encodes CDR1 SGHRS and CDR2 YFSETQ. Trimming removed 0 bases from V and 1 base from J; junction bases left unmatched: 12. The CDR3 covers 18 residues. CDR3 in amino acids: CASSLGQGGWYGNTEAFF. The CDR3 DNA reads TGCGCCAGCAGCTTGGGACAGGGAGGTTGGTATGGGAACACTGAAGCTTTCTTT.

This sequence joins TRBV9 and TRBJ1-2; TRBD1 agrees at 8 bases. After removal of 4 bases from V and 3 bases from J, the junction contained 5 bases not matched to a gene. CDR1 is SGDLS, CDR2 YYNGEE, per germline. This CDR3 contains 14 residues. The CDR3 loop is CASSHQGAHYGYTF. The CDR3 nucleotides read TGTGCCAGCAGCCATCAGGGGGCTCACTATGGCTACACCTTC.

The rearrangement links TRBV2 to TRBJ2-5, with D maybe TRBD1 (6 bases). Trimming pared 2 bases from V and 5 bases from J, leaving 9 bases between. Germline CDR1 and CDR2: SNHLY and FYNNEI. The CDR3 sequence is 13 residues long. The CDR3 loop reads CASSESQGETQYF. CDR3 bases: TGTGCCAGCAGTGAATCCCAGGGGGAGACCCAGTACTTC.

On this clone itself: Other nucleotide sequences from this sample produce the same CDR3. This rearrangement joins TRBV6-1 to TRBJ2-3; TRBD2 matches 14 bases. There are 15 residues in the CDR3. Losses at the gene ends were 4 bases for V and 6 bases for J; bases not matched to a gene: 3. Germline V lookup: CDR1 MNHNS, CDR2 SASEGT. The CDR3: CASSGLAGGPDTQYF. For the CDR3, the DNA is TGTGCCAGCAGTGGACTAGCGGGAGGGCCGGATACGCAGTATTTT.

This chain uses TRBV29-1 with TRBJ1-2; TRBD1 agrees at 9 bases. The CDR3 is 14 residues long. The ends lost 4 bases at V and 4 bases at J; junction bases unmatched: 7. Germline CDR1 and CDR2: SQVTM and ANQGSEA. The CDR3 sequence is CSVAGTGRSYGYTF. The CDR3 nucleotides are TGCAGCGTTGCCGGGACAGGGAGGTCCTATGGCTACACCTTC.

The genes are TRBV4-2 and TRBJ2-7; 8 nucleotides match TRBD1. This CDR3 is built from 16 residues. Germline CDR1 and CDR2: LGHNA and YNFKEQ. V lost 1 base and J lost 1; bases outside the gene matches: 6. In nucleotides, the CDR3 is TGTGCCAGCAGCCAAGGGGACAGGACCACATCCTACGAGCAGTACTTC. Encoded protein: CASSQGDRTTSYEQYF.

Written as DNA, the CDR3 is TGTGCCAGCAGCAACGGCGGGGCGCCCTCTGGGGCCAACGTCCTGACTTTC. Translated: CASSNGGAPSGANVLTF. The chain employs TRBV21-1 and TRBJ2-6; the DNA was not compared with TRBD2, the D call given in the table. TRBV21-1 is deemed a pseudogene. The CDR3 loop spans 17 amino acids.

The rearrangement uses TRBV6-6 and TRBJ1-3; D perhaps matches TRBD1 (6 bases). The V gene lost 2 bases and the J gene lost 2 bases, with 10 bases spanning the gap. The CDR3 extends over 15 amino acids. Looked up from germline, CDR1 is MNHNY and CDR2 is SVGAGI (reference sequence). In DNA, the CDR3 is TGTGCCAGCAGTTACAACAGGGTTGCTGGAAACACCATATATTTT. Translation: CASSYNRVAGNTIYF.

The chain combines TRBV11-2 with TRBJ2-7; TRBD1 matches 7 bases. Trimming took 0 bases from V and 3 from J; bases not matched to a gene: 11. Germline CDR1 SGHAT, CDR2 FQNNGV. The CDR3 is 17 amino acids. The CDR3 reads CASSLDPDRKIIYEQYF. The DNA of the CDR3 is TGTGCCAGCAGCTTAGACCCGGACAGGAAAATCATCTACGAGCAGTACTTC.

Comments on this clone: The identical CDR3 is also encoded by other nucleotide sequences in the sample. The chain joins TRBV27 to TRBJ2-3; 11 bases map to TRBD2. CDR3 length equals 16 residues. J was trimmed by 3 bases and V by 6 bases; bases with no gene match: 8. Germline lookup yields CDR1 MNHEY and CDR2 SMNVEV (reference sequence). As DNA, the CDR3 is TGTGCCAGCAGCTTAACACTAGCGGGGGAAACAGATACGCAGTATTTT. Translated, it gives CASSLTLAGETDTQYF.

This sequence joins TRBV10-3 and TRBJ2-5, with D possibly TRBD2 on 7 matching bases. The germline CDR1 and CDR2 sequences are ENHRY and SYGVKD. The V end lost 2 bases, the J end lost 5 bases, and 21 bases lay between the germline ends. The CDR3 covers 17 residues. CDR3 amino acids: CAISEKRGAGAPETQYF. The CDR3 DNA sequence: TGTGCCATCAGTGAGAAACGAGGGGCGGGGGCCCCGGAGACCCAGTACTTC.

The V and J genes are TRBV11-3 and TRBJ2-2, with D maybe TRBD2 (5 bases). The CDR3 covers 13 residues. V lost 2 bases and J lost 5, with 6 bases in between. Germline CDR1 and CDR2: SGHNT and YENEEA. This CDR3 is CASSLTGTGELFF. CDR3 DNA: TGTGCCAGCAGCTTAACGGGGACCGGGGAGCTGTTTTTT.

This clone occurred a few times. This sequence joins TRBV5-1 and TRBJ1-4, with TRBD1 matching over 10 bases. V shed 4 bases, J shed 8 bases, and the junction held 5 bases outside the gene matches. There are 14 residues in the CDR3. The germline V gene has CDR1 SGHRS and CDR2 YFSETQ. CDR3 bases: TGCGCCAGCAGCGAGCCGGGACAGGGGGAAAAACTGTTTTTT. This sequence encodes CASSEPGQGEKLFF.

In the case of this clone: This sample includes further DNA sequences coding for the same CDR3. The chain is built from TRBV5-4 and TRBJ1-1, with D perhaps TRBD1 (5 bases). The CDR3 covers 12 residues. Germline V gene lookup returns CDR1 SGHNT and CDR2 YYREEE (reference sequence). Trimming took 4 bases from V and 5 from J, leaving 9 bases between them. The CDR3 DNA follows: TGTGCCAGCAGCCTTAGGGGTACTGAAGCTTTCTTT. Translating gives CASSLRGTEAFF.

This chain uses TRBV11-2 with TRBJ2-1; 7 bases are shared with TRBD2. Germline lookup yields CDR1 SGHAT and CDR2 FQNNGV. With V trimmed by 2 bases and J by 7 bases, 20 bases remained unmatched. The length of the CDR3 is 19 residues. Here the CDR3 reads CASSLTPHRGGGGINEQFF. CDR3 sequence (DNA): TGTGCCAGCAGCTTAACTCCACATAGGGGCGGGGGTGGTATAAATGAGCAGTTCTTC. Using reference TRBV11-2 and TRBJ2-1 for the parts outside the CDR3, the full variable domain is EAGVAQSPRYKIIEKRQSVAFWCNPISGHATLYWYQQILGQGPKLLIQFQNNGVVDDSQLPKDRFSAERLKGVDSTLKIQPAKLEDSAVYLCASSLTPHRGGGGINEQFFGPGTRLTVL.

This clone was observed a few times. The chain uses TRBV19 and TRBJ2-6; D not certain. V lost 6 bases to trimming and J lost 0 bases, with 6 bases between them. Germline V gene sequence: CDR1 LNHDA, CDR2 SQIVND (reference sequence). The CDR3 covers 14 residues. The CDR3 is CASRADSGANVLTF. CDR3 DNA sequence: TGTGCCAGTAGAGCCGACTCTGGGGCCAACGTCCTGACTTTC.

This clone appeared a single time. The chain employs TRBV7-2 and TRBJ2-2; maybe TRBD1 (5 bases). Deletions cut 1 base from V and 6 bases from J, with 9 bases between. The germline V gene has CDR1 SGHTA and CDR2 FQGNSA. CDR3 length: 14 amino acids. Here the CDR3 DNA reads TGTGCCAGCAGCTTAGACAGGAAGGCCGGGGAGCTGTTTTTT. It specifies CASSLDRKAGELFF.

The rearrangement uses TRBV11-2 and TRBJ2-2; TRBD1 might be the D (6 bases). Trimming took 6 bases from V and 3 from J, leaving 11 bases between them. The germline CDR1 and CDR2 sequences are SGHAT and FQNNGV. The CDR3 totals 14 residues. The DNA of the CDR3 is TGTGCCAGCAGACAACAGGGCGACACCGGGGAGCTGTTTTTT. This gives the protein CASRQQGDTGELFF.

The chain joins TRBV9 to TRBJ1-5; no definite D call. CDR3 length: 14 amino acids. Per germline, CDR1 SGDLS and CDR2 YYNGEE. The germline V and J ends were trimmed by 4 bases and 2 bases, with 10 bases remaining between them. Here the CDR3 DNA reads TGTGCCAGCAGCCCGGACTTGGGCAATCAGCCCCAGCATTTT. It is translated as CASSPDLGNQPQHF. Full variable domain (rest looked up from reference TRBV9 and TRBJ1-5): DSGVTQTPKHLITATGQRVTLRCSPRSGDLSVYWYQQSLDQGLQFLIQYYNGEERAKGNILERFSAQQFPDLHSELNLSSLELGDSALYFCASSPDLGNQPQHFGDGTRLSIL.

This chain links TRBV7-5 with TRBJ2-3; the tabulated D call, TRBD2, remains unverified against the DNA. TRBV7-5 is designated a pseudogene. The CDR3 totals 16 residues. The CDR3 DNA reads as TGTGCCAGAAGCGCCCGCCCGGGTCTTGGAGCAGATACGCAGTATTTT. Translated: CARSARPGLGADTQYF.

The V gene is TRBV2, the J gene TRBJ1-4; D is ambiguous. Germline assignment: CDR1 SNHLY and CDR2 FYNNEI. CDR3 length: 15 residues. Trimming cost V 2 bases and J 4 bases, with 11 bases left between them. The CDR3 loop reads CASSEYQVFNEKLFF. Here the CDR3 DNA reads TGTGCCAGCAGTGAATATCAGGTGTTTAATGAAAAACTGTTTTTT.

This clone was seen more than once but under ten times. The genes are TRBV4-1 and TRBJ2-1; 9 bases fit TRBD2. Germline CDR1 reads MGHRA; CDR2 reads YSYEKL. Losses at the gene ends were 4 bases for V and 8 bases for J; bases not matched to a gene: 6. This CDR3 is 14 amino acids long. The CDR3 DNA sequence: TGCGCCAGCAGCCTTAGCGGGAGTAGCTATGAGCAGTTCTTC. Amino acid sequence: CASSLSGSSYEQFF.

The rearrangement joins TRBV6-5 to TRBJ2-1; 7 bases line up with TRBD2. The CDR3 length is 15 residues. Germline V gives CDR1 MNHEY, CDR2 SVGAGI. J was trimmed by 9 bases and V by 5 bases; bases with no gene match: 13. In DNA form, the CDR3 reads TGTGCCAGCAGTCCTTCTAGCGGCTTAGTCCCTGAGCAGTTCTTC. This codes for CASSPSSGLVPEQFF.

This chain uses TRBV25-1 with TRBJ1-4, with a tentative D call TRBD1 (5 bases). Germline CDR1 and CDR2: MGHDK and SYGVNS. The CDR3 contains 14 residues. V lost 4 bases, J lost 6 bases, and 12 bases lay in between. The CDR3 protein is CASSGHVGDEKLFF. CDR3 DNA sequence: TGTGCCAGCAGTGGGCATGTAGGGGATGAAAAACTGTTTTTT. Filled out from reference TRBV25-1 and TRBJ1-4, the complete variable domain reads EADIYQTPRYLVIGTGKKITLECSQTMGHDKMYWYQQDPGMELHLIHYSYGVNSTEKGDLSSESTVSRIRTEHFPLTLESARPSHTSQYLCASSGHVGDEKLFFGSGTQLSVL.

This sequence joins TRBV6-5 and TRBJ2-7; D may be TRBD2 (6 bases). V lost 6 bases, J lost 4 bases, and 16 bases lay in between. The CDR3 runs to 14 residues. CDR1 and CDR2 from the germline V gene are MNHEY and SVGAGI. The CDR3 DNA reads TGTGCCAGCAGCCTTGCCCGGGGAGGTTACGAGCAGTACTTC. This encodes CASSLARGGYEQYF.

This chain uses TRBV7-2 with TRBJ2-7; TRBD2 is a possible D gene (6 bases). V was trimmed by 1 base and J by 3 bases, leaving 10 bases between them. The length of the CDR3 is 14 residues. Germline CDR1 SGHTA, CDR2 FQGNSA. In DNA form, the CDR3 reads TGTGCCAGCAGCTTAGGCGGGGCCTACTACGAGCAGTACTTC. It translates to CASSLGGAYYEQYF.

This clone was observed once. The junction differs from germline at one of its ends, possibly a read error. V and J are TRBV28 and TRBJ1-6, with TRBD1 as a possible D gene (6 bases). This CDR3 has 15 amino acids. Per germline, CDR1 MDHEN and CDR2 SYDVKM. This CDR3 is CASSPADRRSSLLHF. The DNA of the CDR3 is TGTGCCAGCAGTCCCGCGGACAGACGGTCCTCACTCCTCCACTTT.

This clone was seen just once. The rearrangement uses TRBV10-1 and TRBJ1-2, with 9 positions matching TRBD1. Trimming at V came to 6 bases and at J to 5 bases, leaving 7 bases not matched to a gene. CDR1 WNHNN and CDR2 SYGVQD come from the germline V gene (reference sequence). This CDR3 region has 14 residues. The CDR3 coding sequence is TGCGCCAGCAGCCGCAAAGGGACAGGGTATGGCTACACCTTC. Amino acid sequence: CASSRKGTGYGYTF.

Here the CDR3 reads CASSHPRRIYEQYF. The CDR3 DNA is TGCGCCAGCAGCCACCCTAGGAGGATCTACGAGCAGTACTTC. The chain is built from TRBV4-1 and TRBJ2-7; a possible D gene is TRBD2 (5 bases). Germline V CDR1 and CDR2: MGHRA, YSYEKL. The CDR3 runs to 14 residues. Trimming removed 3 bases from V and 3 bases from J, with 12 bases in between.